One sample yielded the 23 T cell receptor beta chains listed below, sequenced in a study of cytomegalovirus exposure and HLA in healthy donors. PCR was performed using 60 Vbeta and 13 Jbeta primers. The protocol was immunoSEQ multiplex PCR, while the TCRdb copy is restricted to in-frame clones and leaves out a portion. This repertoire comprises over 55,000 clones; its ten largest clones make up approximately 4.3%. Sequenced: PBMCs. These receptor sequences come from a male donor in good health and CMV-seronegative.

This chain joins TRBV13 and TRBJ1-4, with 7 positions matching TRBD1. V trimming: 5 bases; J trimming: 3 bases; junction bases outside the gene matches: 3. Germline-derived CDR1 and CDR2 are PRHDT and FYEKMQ (reference sequence). CDR3 size: 14 residues. DNA of the CDR3: TGTGCCAGCAGCCTTGACAGGGCTAATGAAAAACTGTTTTTT. Amino acid sequence: CASSLDRANEKLFF.

The rearrangement uses TRBV7-8 and TRBJ2-5; TRBD2 might be the D (6 bases). The V gene's germline CDR1 is SGHVS and CDR2 FQNEAQ. The CDR3 contains 17 residues. The V and J ends lost 7 bases and 2 bases respectively, with 23 bases between them. The CDR3 region is CASTWAGLGLIQETQYF. CDR3 DNA: TGTGCCAGCACCTGGGCCGGGCTGGGACTGATACAAGAGACCCAGTACTTC.

The rearrangement uses TRBV27 and TRBJ1-4; TRBD1 is a possible D gene (5 bases). V lost 7 bases and J lost 0, with 12 bases in between. The germline V gene encodes CDR1 MNHEY and CDR2 SMNVEV (reference sequence). This CDR3 has 15 amino acids. The CDR3 DNA is TGTGCCAGCAAACCCAGGGCCTCAACTAATGAAAAACTGTTTTTT. Residues: CASKPRASTNEKLFF. Supplemented by reference TRBV27 and TRBJ1-4, the full variable domain reads EAQVTQNPRYLITVTGKKLTVTCSQNMNHEYMSWYRQDPGLGLRQIYYSMNVEVTDKGDVPEGYKVSRKEKRNFPLILESPSPNQTSLYFCASKPRASTNEKLFFGSGTQLSVL.

V usage is TRBV5-1 and J usage is TRBJ2-6; D is perhaps TRBD1 (6 bases). The CDR3 extends over 18 amino acids. Germline-derived CDR1 and CDR2 are SGHRS and YFSETQ. Between the trimmed V and J ends, which lost 6 bases and 0 bases, there was a span of 19 bases. The CDR3: CASTLGDNPNSGANVLTF. CDR3 in DNA: TGCGCCAGCACTCTCGGGGACAATCCTAACTCTGGGGCCAACGTCCTGACTTTC.

Details on this clone: Germline is not matched at one junction end, which may reflect a read error. Other DNA variants within this sample encode the same CDR3. The chain carries TRBV5-1 and TRBJ1-6; 11 bases align to TRBD1. This CDR3 is 14 amino acids long. Germline CDR1 is SGHRS and CDR2 is YFSETQ. Here the CDR3 DNA reads TGCGCCAGCAGCCTGGGACAGGGGGTCTCACCCCTACACTTT. This sequence encodes CASSLGQGVSPLHF.

The V call is TRBV19, the J call TRBJ2-1; TRBD2 matches 12 bases. V was clipped by 10 bases and J by 1 base; unmatched bases: 5. CDR1 is LNHDA, CDR2 SQIVND, per germline (reference sequence). The CDR3 spans 15 residues. CDR3 in DNA: TGTGCCACCTCGACTAGCGGGAGATCCTACAATGAGCAGTTCTTC. This gives the protein CATSTSGRSYNEQFF.

The chain joins TRBV6-6 to TRBJ2-1; 9 bases are a match to TRBD2. The germline V gene has CDR1 MNHNY and CDR2 SVGAGI (reference sequence). V lost 7 bases, J lost 7 bases, and 8 bases stayed unmatched. This CDR3 has 14 residues. CDR3 in DNA: TGTGCCAGCATCCCAGCGGGAGGTGTAAATGAGCAGTTCTTC. It specifies CASIPAGGVNEQFF.

V is TRBV28 and J is TRBJ1-5, with a weak D call TRBD1 (5 bases). Germline loops: CDR1 MDHEN, CDR2 SYDVKM. Trimming took 8 bases from V and 2 from J, leaving 13 bases between them. This CDR3 has 14 amino acids. CDR3 amino acids: CASGYRSGNQPQHF. As DNA, the CDR3 is TGTGCCAGCGGGTACAGGAGTGGCAATCAGCCCCAGCATTTT.

In nucleotides, the CDR3 is TGTGCCAGCAGCAAGGGAGCCAGGATACTCTATAGCAATCAGCCCCAGCATTTT. Its protein product is CASSKGARILYSNQPQHF. The chain links TRBV21-1 to TRBJ1-5. TRBV21-1 is termed a pseudogene. This CDR3 has 18 amino acids.

The chain links TRBV11-2 to TRBJ2-5; TRBD2 might be the D (6 bases). The CDR3 totals 16 residues. Germline V gene lookup returns CDR1 SGHAT and CDR2 FQNNGV. Trimming removed 5 bases at V and 5 bases at J, with 21 bases between. The CDR3 DNA reads TGTGCCAGCAGCCAGGGCGGGGACCCCGGACGGGAGACCCAGTACTTC. Amino acids: CASSQGGDPGRETQYF.

The gene calls are TRBV2 and TRBJ1-1; 7 bases match TRBD1. CDR1 and CDR2 from the germline V gene are SNHLY and FYNNEI. The CDR3 totals 15 residues. The ends lost 4 bases at V and 5 bases at J; junction bases unmatched: 10. DNA for the CDR3: TGTGCCAGCAGTGCAGACCCAGGGGGGATGACTGAAGCTTTCTTT. The encoded protein is CASSADPGGMTEAFF.

This rearrangement joins TRBV28 to TRBJ1-1, with unresolved D. CDR1 MDHEN and CDR2 SYDVKM come from the germline V gene. V was cut by 3 bases and J by 7 bases, with 15 bases left in between. There are 14 residues in the CDR3. The CDR3 coding sequence is TGTGCCAGCAGTTTCTTGAGTTCCGATATTGAAGCTTTCTTT. It translates to CASSFLSSDIEAFF.

The chain links TRBV5-5 to TRBJ2-3; tentatively, D is TRBD2 (5 bases). Trimming removed 4 bases from V and 5 bases from J, with 11 bases in between. The CDR3 totals 13 residues. CDR1 and CDR2 (germline): SGHKS, YYEKEE (reference sequence). CDR3 sequence reads: CASSPWAGDTQYF. CDR3 in DNA: TGTGCCAGCAGCCCGTGGGCGGGAGATACGCAGTATTTT.

The chain joins TRBV7-9 to TRBJ1-1, with 9 bases fitting TRBD1. Germline assignment: CDR1 SEHNR and CDR2 FQNEAQ (reference sequence). The CDR3 sequence is 14 residues long. V lost 2 bases to trimming and J lost 8 bases; unmatched junction nucleotides: 6. The CDR3 region is CASSLTGGQGEAFF. The CDR3 nucleotides are TGTGCCAGCAGCTTAACAGGGGGCCAGGGAGAAGCTTTCTTT.

The V gene is TRBV7-9, the J gene TRBJ1-2; D unresolved. Per germline, CDR1 SEHNR and CDR2 FQNEAQ (reference sequence). This CDR3 region has 15 residues. Trimming stripped 1 base from V and 4 bases from J, with 13 bases between. The CDR3 coding sequence is TGTGCCAGCAGCTTAGTAGATCCGGAGCTCTATGGCTACACCTTC. This codes for CASSLVDPELYGYTF.

The chain uses TRBV2 and TRBJ1-1, with TRBD1 as a possible D gene (5 bases). Germline loops: CDR1 SNHLY, CDR2 FYNNEI. V shed 7 bases and J shed 1 base, with 7 bases lying between them. The CDR3 spans 12 residues. This CDR3 is CASNGGNTEAFF. The DNA for the CDR3 is TGTGCCAGCAACGGGGGGAACACTGAAGCTTTCTTT. The full variable domain, rest sourced from reference TRBV2 and TRBJ1-1, is EPEVTQTPSHQVTQMGQEVILRCVPISNHLYFYWYRQILGQKVEFLVSFYNNEISEKSEIFDDQFSVERPDGSNFTLKIRSTKLEDSAMYFCASNGGNTEAFFGQGTRLTVV.

The chain is built from TRBV6-6 and TRBJ1-4; 7 bases are shared with TRBD1. The CDR3 contains 13 residues. Germline V gene lookup returns CDR1 MNHNY and CDR2 SVGAGI (reference sequence). Losses at the gene ends were 9 bases for V and 4 bases for J; bases not matched to a gene: 5. This CDR3 reads CASLQGNNEKLFF. In DNA form, the CDR3 reads TGTGCCAGTTTACAGGGGAATAATGAAAAACTGTTTTTT.

J is TRBJ2-1 and V is TRBV28, with TRBD2 as a possible D gene (6 bases). Between the trimmed V and J ends, which lost 3 bases and 8 bases, there was a span of 14 bases. Germline V gene sequence: CDR1 MDHEN, CDR2 SYDVKM. The CDR3 loop spans 14 amino acids. For the CDR3, the DNA is TGTGCCAGCAGTTTTGGCGGGAATAAGGATGAGCAGTTCTTC. This sequence encodes CASSFGGNKDEQFF.

Turning to this clone: Other nucleotide sequences in the sample specify the same CDR3. The chain combines TRBV11-3 with TRBJ2-1, with D perhaps matching TRBD1 (5 bases). The germline gives CDR1 SGHNT, CDR2 YENEEA. The V and J ends lost 2 bases and 2 bases respectively, with 13 bases between them. CDR3 length: 16 amino acids. The CDR3 protein is CASSLRGRVPYNEQFF. The CDR3 DNA reads TGTGCCAGCAGCTTAAGGGGCCGGGTCCCCTACAATGAGCAGTTCTTC.

The rearrangement joins TRBV28 to TRBJ1-2; possibly TRBD1 for D (5 bases). The CDR3 runs to 15 residues. CDR1 is MDHEN and CDR2 is SYDVKM in the germline V gene. V shed 4 bases and J shed 6 bases, with 18 bases lying between them. CDR3: CASSSVGAVRDGYTF. In nucleotides, the CDR3 is TGTGCCAGCAGTTCGGTTGGGGCAGTACGGGATGGCTACACCTTC.

The rearrangement joins TRBV5-8 to TRBJ1-1, with D possibly matching TRBD1 (6 bases). There are 14 residues in the CDR3. Trimming took 4 bases from V and 8 from J, leaving 18 bases between them. Per the germline V gene, CDR1 is SGHTS and CDR2 is YDEGEE. The DNA for the CDR3 is TGTGCCAGCAGCCTGGGGGCGGGGTTCGTCGAAGCTTTCTTT. Translated: CASSLGAGFVEAFF.

This chain connects TRBV10-3 to TRBJ1-1, with TRBD1 matching 9 bases. Germline CDR1 and CDR2: ENHRY and SYGVKD. Losses at the gene ends were 6 bases for V and 8 bases for J; bases not matched to a gene: 7. CDR3 size: 13 residues. CDR3 DNA: TGTGCCATCAGCCCGACAGGGGGTCAGGAAGCTTTCTTT. It yields the protein CAISPTGGQEAFF.

The CDR3 coding sequence is TGCAGCGTTGACTCCATTGGTTGGAGGAACACTGAAGCTTTCTTT. Amino acid sequence: CSVDSIGWRNTEAFF. The chain combines TRBV29-1 with TRBJ1-1, with D unresolved. The CDR3 covers 15 residues. Trimming removed 3 bases from V and 1 base from J, with 15 bases in between. Germline CDR1 is SQVTM and CDR2 is ANQGSEA.